One sample yielded the 22 T cell receptor beta chains listed below, sequenced in a study of blood T cell repertoires in COVID-19. Profiled with immunoSEQ multiplex PCR; TCRdb holds only in-frame clones, not every one. The sample has 170,000 or so clones, less than 90% seen once. Material: peripheral blood. The receptors originated from a young man with active or convalescent COVID-19.

The rearrangement uses TRBV29-1 and TRBJ2-2; 7 bases align to TRBD1. CDR3 length equals 14 residues. V shed 4 bases and J 2 bases; nucleotides not matched to a gene: 4. Germline V lookup: CDR1 SQVTM, CDR2 ANQGSEA. The CDR3 sequence: CSVGYRGNTGELFF. DNA of the CDR3: TGCAGCGTTGGGTACAGGGGTAACACCGGGGAGCTGTTTTTT.

The gene calls are TRBV11-2 and TRBJ2-4; 13 nucleotides line up with TRBD2. Germline V CDR1 and CDR2: SGHAT, FQNNGV. This CDR3 has 18 amino acids. V lost 5 bases, J lost 0 bases, and 7 bases stayed unmatched. The CDR3 sequence: CASSATRTSGRAKNIQYF. As DNA, the CDR3 is TGTGCCAGCAGCGCGACCCGGACTAGCGGGAGAGCCAAAAACATTCAGTACTTC.

The chain uses TRBV7-7 and TRBJ2-7, with TRBD1 as a possible D gene (6 bases). The length of the CDR3 is 15 residues. Trimming stripped 3 bases from V and 4 bases from J, with 16 bases between. Germline lookup yields CDR1 SSHAT and CDR2 FNYEAQ (reference sequence). CDR3 sequence (DNA): TGTGCCAGCAGCTTCAACAGGGAGTCCGGATACGAGCAGTACTTC. It is translated as CASSFNRESGYEQYF. Full variable domain (missing parts from reference TRBV7-7 and TRBJ2-7): GAGVSQSPRYKVTKRGQDVTLRCDPISSHATLYWYQQALGQGPEFLTYFNYEAQPDKSGLPSDRFSAERPEGSISTLTIQRTEQRDSAMYRCASSFNRESGYEQYFGPGTRLTVT.

The chain carries TRBV6-1 and TRBJ1-5; TRBD1 might be the D (6 bases). Germline CDR1 MNHNS, CDR2 SASEGT. The V gene lost 2 bases and the J gene lost 3 bases, with 11 bases spanning the gap. The CDR3 consists of 15 residues. The CDR3 bases are TGTGCCAGCAGTGAATTTATGGGGGCCAATCAGCCCCAGCATTTT. Protein: CASSEFMGANQPQHF.

The chain has TRBV30 and TRBJ2-7; 15 nucleotides match TRBD2. The V gene's germline CDR1 is GTSNPN and CDR2 SVGIG (reference sequence). This CDR3 has 12 amino acids. J was trimmed by 5 bases and V by 8 bases; bases with no gene match: 1. The CDR3 region has the DNA TGTGCCGGGACTAGCGGGAGGAACGAGCAGTACTTC. Amino acids: CAGTSGRNEQYF.

V gene TRBV5-6 combines with J gene TRBJ1-5; TRBD1 agrees at 8 bases. Germline CDR1 reads SGHDT; CDR2 reads YYEEEE. V lost 1 base and J lost 7; bases outside the gene matches: 4. The CDR3 covers 14 residues. The CDR3 DNA follows: TGTGCCAGCAGCTTGAACAGGGGGAAACAGCCCCAGCATTTT. This gives the protein CASSLNRGKQPQHF.

The gene calls are TRBV2 and TRBJ2-6; D is undetermined. Germline V gene sequence: CDR1 SNHLY, CDR2 FYNNEI. V lost 7 bases and J lost 4, with 8 bases in between. The CDR3 totals 13 residues. The CDR3 spells CASNQAGANVLTF. The DNA of the CDR3 is TGTGCCAGCAACCAAGCAGGGGCCAACGTCCTGACTTTC. Filled out from reference TRBV2 and TRBJ2-6, the complete variable domain reads EPEVTQTPSHQVTQMGQEVILRCVPISNHLYFYWYRQILGQKVEFLVSFYNNEISEKSEIFDDQFSVERPDGSNFTLKIRSTKLEDSAMYFCASNQAGANVLTFGAGSRLTVL.

The chain joins TRBV5-5 to TRBJ2-7; 9 nucleotides line up with TRBD1. CDR1 is SGHKS and CDR2 is YYEKEE in the germline V gene (reference sequence). The V and J ends lost 2 bases and 6 bases, in that order; junction bases with no gene match: 9. The CDR3 is made up of 15 amino acids. The CDR3 DNA is TGTGCCAGCAGCTTTAGAGGGACAGGGTCATCCGAGCAGTACTTC. It is translated as CASSFRGTGSSEQYF. Together with reference TRBV5-5 and TRBJ2-7, the CDR3 gives the full variable domain: DAGVTQSPTHLIKTRGQQVTLRCSPISGHKSVSWYQQVLGQGPQFIFQYYEKEERGRGNFPDRFSARQFPNYSSELNVNALLLGDSALYLCASSFRGTGSSEQYFGPGTRLTVT.

The rearrangement uses TRBV7-6 and TRBJ1-3; the D gene is possibly TRBD1 (5 bases). Per germline, CDR1 SGHVS and CDR2 FNYEAQ. Trimming took off 5 bases at V and 0 bases at J, with 11 bases between the two ends. The CDR3 is made up of 15 amino acids. The CDR3 sequence is CASSLDMSSGNTIYF. CDR3 nucleotides: TGTGCCAGCAGCCTGGACATGTCCTCTGGAAACACCATATATTTT.

The chain recombines TRBV7-2 with TRBJ1-3; D is possibly TRBD1 (6 bases). Per germline, CDR1 SGHTA and CDR2 FQGNSA. The germline V and J ends were trimmed by 5 bases and 0 bases, with 14 bases remaining between them. The CDR3 sequence is 16 residues long. The chain's CDR3 is CASSIRGGRSGNTIYF. The CDR3, as DNA: TGTGCCAGCAGCATTAGGGGGGGCCGCTCTGGAAACACCATATATTTT.

In its sample, this clone was seen once. The V gene is TRBV19, the J gene TRBJ1-1, with D perhaps TRBD1 (5 bases). V was trimmed by 7 bases and J by 1 base, leaving 16 bases between them. The CDR3 totals 15 residues. CDR1 is LNHDA and CDR2 is SQIVND in the germline V gene (reference sequence). Written as DNA, the CDR3 is TGTGCCAGTACCACCCGGGTTAGGGGGAACACTGAAGCTTTCTTT. This encodes CASTTRVRGNTEAFF.

The chain recombines TRBV7-8 with TRBJ1-1; 9 nucleotides agree with TRBD1. CDR3 length: 16 residues. Germline trimming cut 5 bases from V and 5 bases from J; bases unmatched to any gene: 12. CDR1 is SGHVS, CDR2 FQNEAQ, per germline. The CDR3 sequence: CASSPKQGARTTEAFF. The CDR3 region has the DNA TGTGCCAGCAGCCCGAAACAGGGGGCGAGGACGACTGAAGCTTTCTTT.

A single count supports this clone. The chain carries TRBV19 and TRBJ1-6; the D is unclear. Germline V gene sequence: CDR1 LNHDA, CDR2 SQIVND (reference sequence). This CDR3 is built from 13 residues. V was cut by 3 bases and J by 6 bases, with 6 bases left in between. CDR3 amino acids: CASSMRVNSPLHF. The CDR3 DNA reads as TGTGCCAGTAGTATGAGGGTTAATTCACCCCTCCACTTT.

J is TRBJ2-7 and V is TRBV5-5; D ambiguous. The CDR3 is made up of 14 amino acids. Trimming removed 0 bases at V and 3 bases at J, with 10 bases between. The V gene's germline CDR1 is SGHKS and CDR2 YYEKEE (reference sequence). This CDR3 reads CASSLAVFGYEQYF. The CDR3 DNA follows: TGTGCCAGCAGCTTGGCCGTATTCGGCTACGAGCAGTACTTC.

The genes are TRBV5-4 and TRBJ1-6, with D tentatively TRBD1 (6 bases). The CDR3 runs to 15 residues. Trimming cost V 4 bases and J 6 bases, with 14 bases left between them. Germline V gene lookup returns CDR1 SGHNT and CDR2 YYREEE (reference sequence). The CDR3 sequence: CASSPGTRSNSPLHF. DNA for the CDR3: TGTGCCAGCAGCCCGGGGACAAGGAGTAATTCACCCCTCCACTTT.

V usage is TRBV19 and J usage is TRBJ2-3, with D tentatively TRBD2 (5 bases). V lost 0 bases to trimming and J lost 3 bases, with 10 bases between them. Germline assignment: CDR1 LNHDA and CDR2 SQIVND (reference sequence). CDR3 size: 15 residues. CDR3 in amino acids: CASSIDGIDTDTQYF. CDR3 nucleotides: TGTGCCAGTAGTATAGACGGGATTGATACAGATACGCAGTATTTT. Using reference TRBV19 and TRBJ2-3 for the parts outside the CDR3, the full variable domain is DGGITQSPKYLFRKEGQNVTLSCEQNLNHDAMYWYRQDPGQGLRLIYYSQIVNDFQKGDIAEGYSVSREKKESFPLTVTSAQKNPTAFYLCASSIDGIDTDTQYFGPGTRLTVL.

The genes are TRBV5-6 and TRBJ1-1; no reliable D call. The germline CDR1 and CDR2 sequences are SGHDT and YYEEEE. Trimming shortened V by 2 bases and J by 0 bases, and 11 bases separated the two germline ends. The CDR3 is 15 amino acids. CDR3 sequence: CASSFRSRLNTEAFF. The CDR3 DNA reads TGTGCCAGCAGCTTTCGGTCTCGCTTGAACACTGAAGCTTTCTTT.

The rearrangement uses TRBV7-8 and TRBJ2-1, with a tentative D call TRBD2 (5 bases). V was cut by 5 bases and J by 6 bases, with 20 bases left in between. This CDR3 spans 16 amino acids. Germline assignment: CDR1 SGHVS and CDR2 FQNEAQ. CDR3 amino acids: CASSTQTSHRGNEQFF. CDR3 DNA: TGTGCCAGCAGCACACAAACATCTCACCGGGGCAATGAGCAGTTCTTC.

The chain is built from TRBV5-8 and TRBJ1-2; D is perhaps TRBD1 (6 bases). The V gene's germline CDR1 is SGHTS and CDR2 YDEGEE. Trimming pared 6 bases from V and 5 bases from J, leaving 17 bases between. This CDR3 has 14 residues. Here the CDR3 reads CASTFPFGQYGYTF. DNA of the CDR3: TGTGCCAGCACCTTCCCTTTCGGACAGTATGGCTACACCTTC.

The rearrangement uses TRBV11-2 and TRBJ1-5; D is unresolved. CDR1 is SGHAT, CDR2 FQNNGV, per germline. CDR3 length: 13 residues. V lost 2 bases, J lost 4 bases, and 6 bases lay in between. The CDR3 region is CASSLRENQPQHF. DNA of the CDR3: TGTGCCAGCAGCTTACGCGAGAATCAGCCCCAGCATTTT.

The V gene is TRBV5-1, the J gene TRBJ1-1, with 8 nucleotides matching TRBD1. Per the germline V gene, CDR1 is SGHRS and CDR2 is YFSETQ. V trimming: 3 bases; J trimming: 4 bases; junction bases outside the gene matches: 8. CDR3 length: 15 residues. CDR3 loop: CASSWSGGGGTEAFF. The CDR3 region has the DNA TGCGCCAGCAGCTGGTCAGGGGGCGGAGGCACTGAAGCTTTCTTT.

The V call is TRBV14, the J call TRBJ2-3, with TRBD2 identical over 8 bases. Germline V CDR1 and CDR2: SGHDN, FVKESK. The J segment lost 2 bases and the V segment lost 0 bases, leaving 4 bases of the junction unmatched. The CDR3 sequence is 16 residues long. The CDR3 here is CASSQEASGSTDTQYF. CDR3 in DNA: TGTGCCAGCAGCCAAGAGGCTAGCGGGTCCACAGATACGCAGTATTTT.